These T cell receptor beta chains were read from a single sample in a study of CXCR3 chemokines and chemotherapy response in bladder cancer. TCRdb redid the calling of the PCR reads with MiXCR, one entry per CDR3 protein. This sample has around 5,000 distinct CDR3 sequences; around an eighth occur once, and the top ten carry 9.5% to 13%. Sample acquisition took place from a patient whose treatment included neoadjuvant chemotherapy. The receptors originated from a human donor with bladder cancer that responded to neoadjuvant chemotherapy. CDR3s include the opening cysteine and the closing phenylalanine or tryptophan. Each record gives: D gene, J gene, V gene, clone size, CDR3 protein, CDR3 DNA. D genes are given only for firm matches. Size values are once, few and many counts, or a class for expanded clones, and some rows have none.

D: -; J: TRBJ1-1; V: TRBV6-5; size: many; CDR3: CASRGSTREAFF; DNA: TGTGCCAGCAGGGGTTCGACCCGCGAGGCTTTCTTT
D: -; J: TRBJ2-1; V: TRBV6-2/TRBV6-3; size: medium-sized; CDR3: CASSRTGSSYNEQFF; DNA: TGTGCCAGCAGTCGGACGGGGAGCTCCTACAATGAGCAGTTCTTC
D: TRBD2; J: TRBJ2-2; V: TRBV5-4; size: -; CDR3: CASSLVAGVTGELFF; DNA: TGTGCCAGCAGCTTGGTAGCGGGAGTTACCGGGGAGCTGTTTTTT
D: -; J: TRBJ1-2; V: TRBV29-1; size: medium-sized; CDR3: CSVENRNVNYGYTF; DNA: TGCAGCGTTGAGAACCGCAACGTTAACTATGGCTACACCTTC
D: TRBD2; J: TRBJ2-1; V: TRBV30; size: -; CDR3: CAWSVLGGKFDEQFF; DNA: TGTGCCTGGAGTGTGTTGGGGGGGAAATTTGATGAGCAGTTCTTC
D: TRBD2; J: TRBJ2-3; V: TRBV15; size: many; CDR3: CATSRLAGGVEDTQYF; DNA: TGTGCCACCAGCAGACTAGCGGGAGGGGTGGAAGATACGCAGTATTTT
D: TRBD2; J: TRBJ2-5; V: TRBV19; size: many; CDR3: CASSISARTSGPRGETQYF; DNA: TGTGCCAGTAGTATATCGGCCCGGACTAGCGGGCCCAGAGGAGAGACCCAGTACTTC
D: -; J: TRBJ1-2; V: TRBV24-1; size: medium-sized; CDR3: CATSEAGSNYGYTF; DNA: TGTGCCACCAGTGAGGCAGGGTCTAACTATGGCTACACCTTC
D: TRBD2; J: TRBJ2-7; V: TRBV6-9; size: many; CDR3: CASSYATSGRHEQYF; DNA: TGTGCCAGCAGTTATGCGACTAGCGGGAGGCACGAGCAGTACTTC
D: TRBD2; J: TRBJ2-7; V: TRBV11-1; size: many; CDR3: CASSLAGTSGSYEQYF; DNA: TGTGCCAGCAGCTTAGCGGGGACTAGCGGGAGCTACGAGCAGTACTTC
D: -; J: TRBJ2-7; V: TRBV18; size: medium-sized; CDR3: CASSPPSSLEDEQYF; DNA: TGTGCCAGCTCACCACCCTCTAGCCTAGAAGACGAGCAGTACTTC
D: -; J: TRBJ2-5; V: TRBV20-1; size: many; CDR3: CSARVLETQYF; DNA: TGCAGTGCTAGAGTGTTGGAGACCCAGTACTTC
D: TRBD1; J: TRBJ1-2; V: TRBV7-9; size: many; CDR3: CASSTKTGLYGYTF; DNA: TGTGCCAGCAGCACGAAGACAGGGCTCTATGGCTACACCTTC
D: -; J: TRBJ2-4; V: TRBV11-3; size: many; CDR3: CASSFAGTNLAKNIQYF; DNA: TGTGCCAGCAGCTTTGCAGGGACAAATCTAGCCAAAAACATTCAGTACTTC
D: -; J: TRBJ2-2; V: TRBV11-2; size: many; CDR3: CASSLLATNTGELFF; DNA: TGTGCCAGCAGCTTGCTAGCGACGAACACCGGGGAGCTGTTTTTT
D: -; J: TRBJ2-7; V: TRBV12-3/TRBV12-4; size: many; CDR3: CASSLITADEQYF; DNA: TGTGCCAGCAGTTTAATAACGGCTGACGAGCAGTACTTC
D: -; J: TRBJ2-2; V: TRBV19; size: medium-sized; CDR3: CASSLLTGNTGELFF; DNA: TGTGCCAGTAGTCTACTTACAGGGAACACCGGGGAGCTGTTTTTT
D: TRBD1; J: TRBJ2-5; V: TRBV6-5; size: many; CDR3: CASSWDRETQYF; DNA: TGTGCCAGCAGCTGGGACAGGGAGACCCAGTACTTC
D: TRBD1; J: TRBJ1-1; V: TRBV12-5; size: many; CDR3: CASGLDIPGQIMNTEAFF; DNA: TGTGCTAGTGGTTTGGACATACCGGGACAGATCATGAACACTGAAGCTTTCTTT
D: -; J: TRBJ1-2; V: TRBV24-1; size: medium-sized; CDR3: CATSDPGNGYTF; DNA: TGTGCCACCAGTGACCCCGGGAATGGCTACACCTTC
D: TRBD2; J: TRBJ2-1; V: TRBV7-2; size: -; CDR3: CASSTSGSYNEQFF; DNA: TGTGCCAGCAGCACTAGCGGGTCCTACAATGAGCAGTTCTTC
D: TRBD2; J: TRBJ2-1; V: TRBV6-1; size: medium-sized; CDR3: CASSEALAGGGAHEQFF; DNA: TGTGCCAGCAGTGAAGCGCTAGCGGGAGGGGGGGCCCATGAGCAGTTCTTC
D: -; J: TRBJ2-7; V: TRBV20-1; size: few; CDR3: CSANKAQQITYEQYF; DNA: TGCAGTGCCAATAAGGCGCAGCAGATAACCTACGAGCAGTACTTC